The clone carrying this T cell receptor (beta chain) was seen repeatedly, ten times or more. The antigen is undetermined. The CDR3 totals 13 residues. V was clipped by 8 bases and J by 9 bases; unmatched bases: 13. Germline CDR1 and CDR2: DFQATT and SNEGSKA (reference sequence). The data stem from a study of T-cell reconstitution after alpha-beta-depleted transplantation in children. Broader study findings: The authors attributed T-cell counts and diversity one year after transplant mostly to newly produced T cells. Diversity of TCRbeta at day 60 was high in some patients, arising from surviving recipient T cells and thymic progenitors. Reportedly, only several hundred clones from non-depleted graft cells drove alpha-beta T-cell counts at about two months.

Preparation of the TCRbeta library used unique molecular identifiers. TCRdb fed the PCR reads into MiXCR, producing one record per CDR3 protein. Altogether hundreds of thousands of distinct CDR3 sequences are present, 10% to 15% being singletons, with the ten largest covering about 2%. The chain joins TRBV20-1 to TRBJ2-1; 7 bases map to TRBD2. The sequences come from PBMCs, mostly from graft donor cells, collected 360 days after TCRalphabeta/CD19-depleted stem cell transplant. The sequence derives from a male patient between 5 and 17 years old who had a stem cell transplant for acute myeloid leukemia, so the T cells may come from the graft donor. The chain's CDR3 is CSPTGGPGVEQFF. In nucleotides, the CDR3 is TGCAGTCCGACGGGAGGCCCTGGGGTTGAGCAGTTCTTC.